Listed below are T cell receptor beta chains from one sample, sequenced in a study of blood T cell repertoires in COVID-19. Sequencing was performed with immunoSEQ multiplex PCR; in TCRdb, only in-frame clones are kept and a portion is missing. The sample lists roughly 250,000 clones; about three quarters were seen once. What was sequenced was peripheral blood. The receptors come from a woman older than 75 with acute or convalescent COVID-19. Each CDR3 is given with its conserved first and last residue.

v_call	j_call	cdr3_aa
TRBV5-1	TRBJ1-3	CASSLDVVGTSGNTIYF
TRBV5-1	TRBJ2-7	CASSLQGSGSSYEQYF
TRBV7-2	TRBJ1-1	CASSLMVSTEAFF
TRBV5-1	TRBJ2-3	CASSAVAARPTDTQYF
TRBV15	TRBJ1-5	CATSRDPGSNQPQHF
TRBV6-5	TRBJ1-5	CASSYSVLSPQHF
TRBV19	TRBJ2-2	CASSIDFGFVEAIGSHNGELFF
TRBV5-1	TRBJ2-1	CASSSTSGNEQFF
TRBV6-5	TRBJ1-2	CATGTGYGYTF
TRBV6-5	TRBJ1-1	CASMEQGRITEAFF
TRBV5-1	TRBJ1-3	CASSLAGYGNTIYF
TRBV9	TRBJ2-7	CASSVAAGSYEQYF
TRBV28	TRBJ1-2	CASSLGSSRGGYGYTF
TRBV3-1/TRBV3-2	TRBJ2-2	CASSPGTSGYRGELFF
TRBV7-9	TRBJ2-1	CATTAWNEQFF
TRBV5-4	TRBJ2-1	CASTGQGSYNEQFF
TRBV2	TRBJ1-3	CASIRQGGSGNTIYF
TRBV11-3	TRBJ2-1	CASKGQGENEQFF
TRBV3-1/TRBV3-2	TRBJ2-5	CASSPLEGETQYF
TRBV3-1/TRBV3-2	TRBJ2-5	CASSPRTGGSETQYF
TRBV2	TRBJ1-4	CASSELGQGSEKLFF
TRBV6-6	TRBJ2-2	CASSYGRNTGELFF
TRBV5-1	TRBJ1-1	CASSLEQARNTEAFF
TRBV3-1/TRBV3-2	TRBJ1-5	CASSQRGGIQPQHF
TRBV12-5	TRBJ1-3	CASGLATGSGNTIYF
TRBV2	TRBJ2-3	CASNVAGGVGDTQYF
TRBV5-1	TRBJ1-4	CASSLGRATNEKLFF
TRBV4-1	TRBJ1-1	CASSQEVRGRREAFF
TRBV29-1	TRBJ2-1	CSVDRGNEQFF
TRBV2	TRBJ2-7	CASSRGTRYEQYF
TRBV11-2	TRBJ1-4	CASSLVGVNEKLFF
TRBV7-2	TRBJ1-1	CASSSRDRGEAFF
TRBV7-6	TRBJ2-7	CASSLEEGYEQYF
TRBV5-4	TRBJ2-5	CASSLGSGGFRETQYF
TRBV11-2	TRBJ2-2	CASSPRARSNTGELFF
TRBV27	TRBJ2-7	CASSFWATSSYEQYF
TRBV12-3/TRBV12-4	TRBJ2-3	CASSLSGIDTQYF
TRBV4-3	TRBJ2-1	CASSQAPLGRGGYNEQFF
TRBV15	TRBJ2-5	CATSRSSGGETQYF
TRBV6-6	TRBJ1-2	CASSYSGGSLYYGYTF